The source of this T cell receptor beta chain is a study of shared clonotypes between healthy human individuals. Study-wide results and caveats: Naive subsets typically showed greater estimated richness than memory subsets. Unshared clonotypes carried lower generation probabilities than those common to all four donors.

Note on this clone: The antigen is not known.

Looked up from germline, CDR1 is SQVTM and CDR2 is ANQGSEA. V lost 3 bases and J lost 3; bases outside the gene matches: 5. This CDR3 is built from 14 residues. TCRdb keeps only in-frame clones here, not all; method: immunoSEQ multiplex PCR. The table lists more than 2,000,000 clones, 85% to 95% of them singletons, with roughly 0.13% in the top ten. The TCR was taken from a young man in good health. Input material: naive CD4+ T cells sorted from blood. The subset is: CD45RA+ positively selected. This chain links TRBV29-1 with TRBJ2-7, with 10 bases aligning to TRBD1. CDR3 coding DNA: TGCAGCGTTGAGAGGGGACAGGGGAGCTACGAGCAGTACTTC. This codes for CSVERGQGSYEQYF.